This T cell receptor (beta chain) was sequenced in a study of tumor-infiltrating lymphocytes in primary liver carcinoma. About the research overall: These patients were men and women whose ages were 30 to 69 years.

The roughly 20-31 mg bulk tissue piece was not sorted before simultaneous RNA and DNA extraction. Patients carried chronic HBV infection without prior treatment. With around 490 ng total RNA as template and a constant-region primer, TCR beta cDNA was made. It was through three nested multiplex PCR rounds of slightly modified ARM-PCR that TCR beta libraries arose. The first two PCR rounds used TRBV1-TRBV30 primers with a Cbeta primer, 10 cycles each. TCRdb fed the multiplex PCR reads into MiXCR, producing one record per CDR3 protein. The sample has about 22,000 distinct CDR3 sequences; about 75% are singletons. Study findings and constraints: Blood's top-250-clone fraction was significantly lower than that of tumors (p = 0.039).

The CDR3 has 15 amino acids, counting both end residues. Germline CDR1 reads SGHDT; CDR2 reads YYEEEE. This clonotype was seen only a few times. What it binds is not known. It is likely a read error, because the conserved phenylalanine at the end of the CDR3 is missing. The DNA is omitted, as the CDR3 cannot be located on it reliably, and the CDR3 follows TCRdb's listing. The chain uses TRBV5-6 and TRBJ2-2. The clonotype originates from a woman in her twenties or thirties with primary liver carcinoma and hepatitis B virus infection. Sequenced input: liver tumor tissue from sampling region 1. Sample subset: tumor region T1, superior pole. CDR3 in amino acids: CASSLAPRVTWELLL.